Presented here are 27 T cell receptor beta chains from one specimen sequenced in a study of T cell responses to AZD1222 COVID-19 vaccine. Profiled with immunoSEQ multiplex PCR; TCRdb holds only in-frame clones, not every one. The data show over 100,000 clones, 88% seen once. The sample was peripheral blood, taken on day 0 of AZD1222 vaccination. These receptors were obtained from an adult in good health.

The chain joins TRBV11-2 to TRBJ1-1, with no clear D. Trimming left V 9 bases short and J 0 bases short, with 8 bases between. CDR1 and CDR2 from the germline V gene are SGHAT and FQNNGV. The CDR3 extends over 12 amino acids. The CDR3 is CASRGLNTEAFF. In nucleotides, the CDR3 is TGTGCCAGTCGTGGGTTGAACACTGAAGCTTTCTTT.

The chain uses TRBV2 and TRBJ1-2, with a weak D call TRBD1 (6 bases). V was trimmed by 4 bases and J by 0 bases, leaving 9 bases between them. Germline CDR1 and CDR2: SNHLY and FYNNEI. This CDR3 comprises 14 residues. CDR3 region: CASSGGQSNYGYTF. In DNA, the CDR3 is TGTGCCAGCAGTGGAGGACAGTCTAACTATGGCTACACCTTC.

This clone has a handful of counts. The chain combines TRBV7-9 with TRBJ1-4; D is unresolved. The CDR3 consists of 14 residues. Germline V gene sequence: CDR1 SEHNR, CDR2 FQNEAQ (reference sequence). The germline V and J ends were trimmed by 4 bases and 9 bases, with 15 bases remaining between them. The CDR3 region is CASSSRLANKKLFF. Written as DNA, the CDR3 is TGTGCCAGCAGCTCAAGACTGGCAAATAAAAAACTGTTTTTT.

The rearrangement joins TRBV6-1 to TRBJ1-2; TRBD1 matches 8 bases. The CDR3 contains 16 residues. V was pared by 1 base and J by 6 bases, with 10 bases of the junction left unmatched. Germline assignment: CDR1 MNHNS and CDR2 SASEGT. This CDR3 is CASSEVRRQGTNGYTF. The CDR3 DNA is TGTGCCAGCAGTGAAGTGAGGAGACAGGGGACGAATGGCTACACCTTC.

The DNA for the CDR3 is TGTGCCAGCAGCCCGCGGGGACTAGCGGTCCGGGATACGCAGTATTTT. Translated: CASSPRGLAVRDTQYF. The chain employs TRBV7-9 and TRBJ2-3; TRBD2 agrees at 11 bases. With 5 bases clipped from V and 6 bases from J, the junction kept 10 bases outside the gene matches. Germline V CDR1 and CDR2: SEHNR, FQNEAQ (reference sequence). The CDR3 is made up of 16 amino acids.

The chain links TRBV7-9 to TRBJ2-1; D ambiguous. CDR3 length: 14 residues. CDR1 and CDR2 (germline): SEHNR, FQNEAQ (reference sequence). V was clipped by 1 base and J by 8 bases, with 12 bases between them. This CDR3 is CASSLDVRRDEQFF. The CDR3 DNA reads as TGTGCCAGCAGCTTAGATGTCAGGAGAGATGAGCAGTTCTTC.

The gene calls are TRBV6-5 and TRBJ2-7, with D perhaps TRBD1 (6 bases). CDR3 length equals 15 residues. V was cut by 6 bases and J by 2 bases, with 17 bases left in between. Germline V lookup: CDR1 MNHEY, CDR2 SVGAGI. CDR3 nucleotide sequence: TGTGCCAGCAGGGGCCAGGACAGAAGGACCTACGAGCAGTACGTC. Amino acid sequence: CASRGQDRRTYEQYV.

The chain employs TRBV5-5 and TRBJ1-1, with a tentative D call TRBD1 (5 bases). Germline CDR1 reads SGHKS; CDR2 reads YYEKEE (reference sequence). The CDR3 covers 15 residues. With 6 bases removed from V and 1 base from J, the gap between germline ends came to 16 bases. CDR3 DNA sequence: TGTGCCAGCACCGCCACGGCAGGGTCGAACACTGAAGCTTTCTTT. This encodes CASTATAGSNTEAFF.

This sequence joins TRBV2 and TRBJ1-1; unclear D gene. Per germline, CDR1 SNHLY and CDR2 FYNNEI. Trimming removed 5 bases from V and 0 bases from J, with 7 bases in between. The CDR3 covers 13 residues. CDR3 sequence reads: CASSPQMNTEAFF. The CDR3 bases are TGTGCCAGCAGTCCTCAAATGAACACTGAAGCTTTCTTT.

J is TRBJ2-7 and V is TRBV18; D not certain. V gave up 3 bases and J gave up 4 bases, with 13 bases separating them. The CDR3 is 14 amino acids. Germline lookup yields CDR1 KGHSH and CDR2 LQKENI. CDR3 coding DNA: TGTGCCAGCTCACCCGGCTCGGGTTGGTACGAGCAGTACTTC. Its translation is CASSPGSGWYEQYF.

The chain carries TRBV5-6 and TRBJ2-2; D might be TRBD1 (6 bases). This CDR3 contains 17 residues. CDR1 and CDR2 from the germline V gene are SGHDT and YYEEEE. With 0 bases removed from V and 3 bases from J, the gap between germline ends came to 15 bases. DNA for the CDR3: TGTGCCAGCAGCTTGGAGGTGGGGGCGTCTGACACCGGGGAGCTGTTTTTT. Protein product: CASSLEVGASDTGELFF.

The CDR3 is CATYRDTGELFF. In DNA, the CDR3 is TGTGCCACCTACAGAGATACCGGGGAGCTGTTTTTT. J is TRBJ2-2 and V is TRBV25-1; D not certain. Per germline, CDR1 MGHDK and CDR2 SYGVNS. V lost 10 bases and J lost 5, with 11 bases in between. The CDR3 is 12 residues long.

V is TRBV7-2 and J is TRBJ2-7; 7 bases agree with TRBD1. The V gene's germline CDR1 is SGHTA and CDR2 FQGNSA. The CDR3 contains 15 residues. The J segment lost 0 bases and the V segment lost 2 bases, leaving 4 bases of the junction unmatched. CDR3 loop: CASSLIGTVSYEQYF. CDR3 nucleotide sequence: TGTGCCAGCAGCTTAATTGGGACAGTCTCCTACGAGCAGTACTTC. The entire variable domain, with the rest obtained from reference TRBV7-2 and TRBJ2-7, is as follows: GAGVSQSPSNKVTEKGKDVELRCDPISGHTALYWYRQSLGQGLEFLIYFQGNSAPDKSGLPSDRFSAERTGGSVSTLTIQRTQQEDSAVYLCASSLIGTVSYEQYFGPGTRLTVT.

The CDR3 DNA sequence: TGTGCCAGCGAGGGGGAGGGATTACCTGAAGCTTTCTTT. Translated, it gives CASEGEGLPEAFF. The chain is built from TRBV6-5 and TRBJ1-1; possible D gene TRBD1, 6 bases. Trimming shortened V by 8 bases and J by 6 bases, and 16 bases separated the two germline ends. This CDR3 has 13 residues. The germline CDR1 and CDR2 sequences are MNHEY and SVGAGI.

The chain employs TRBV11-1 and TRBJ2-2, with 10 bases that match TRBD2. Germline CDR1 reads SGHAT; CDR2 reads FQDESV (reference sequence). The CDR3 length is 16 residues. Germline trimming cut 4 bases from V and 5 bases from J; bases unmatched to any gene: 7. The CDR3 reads CASSWSGGDRTGELFF. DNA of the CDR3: TGTGCCAGCAGCTGGAGCGGGGGGGATCGGACCGGGGAGCTGTTTTTT.

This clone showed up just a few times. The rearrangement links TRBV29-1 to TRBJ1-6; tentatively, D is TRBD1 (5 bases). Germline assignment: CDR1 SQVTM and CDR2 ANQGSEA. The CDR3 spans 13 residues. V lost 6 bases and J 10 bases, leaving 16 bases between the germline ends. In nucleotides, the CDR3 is TGCAGCGTACGCGAAGGGGCACAATCACCCCTCCACTTT. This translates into CSVREGAQSPLHF.

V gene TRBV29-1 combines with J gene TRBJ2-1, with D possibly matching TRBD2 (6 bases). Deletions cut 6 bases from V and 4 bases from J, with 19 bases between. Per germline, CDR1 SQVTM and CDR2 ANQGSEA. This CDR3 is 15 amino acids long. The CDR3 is CSVTPDSGNYNEQFF. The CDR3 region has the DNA TGCAGCGTCACACCCGATAGCGGAAATTACAATGAGCAGTTCTTC.

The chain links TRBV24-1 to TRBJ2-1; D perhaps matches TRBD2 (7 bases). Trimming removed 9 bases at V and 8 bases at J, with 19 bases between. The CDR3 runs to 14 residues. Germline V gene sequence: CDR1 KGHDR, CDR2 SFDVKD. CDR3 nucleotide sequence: TGTGCCACCCGTAGGGGGGGAGGGCGCGATGAGCAGTTCTTC. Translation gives CATRRGGGRDEQFF.

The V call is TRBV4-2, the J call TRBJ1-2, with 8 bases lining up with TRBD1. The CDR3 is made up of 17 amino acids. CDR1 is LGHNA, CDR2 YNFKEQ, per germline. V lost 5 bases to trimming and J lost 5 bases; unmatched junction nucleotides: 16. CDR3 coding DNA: TGTGCCAGCAGCGCCCGGGACAGGTTAGGGGGCCATTATGGCTACACCTTC. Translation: CASSARDRLGGHYGYTF.

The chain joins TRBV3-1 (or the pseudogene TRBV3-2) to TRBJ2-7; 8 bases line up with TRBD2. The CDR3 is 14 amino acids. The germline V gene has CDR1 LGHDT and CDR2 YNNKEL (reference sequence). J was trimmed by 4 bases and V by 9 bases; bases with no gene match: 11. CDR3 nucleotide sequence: TGTGCCAGTGCGACCGGGCTAGCGGGTTACGAGCAGTACTTC. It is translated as CASATGLAGYEQYF.

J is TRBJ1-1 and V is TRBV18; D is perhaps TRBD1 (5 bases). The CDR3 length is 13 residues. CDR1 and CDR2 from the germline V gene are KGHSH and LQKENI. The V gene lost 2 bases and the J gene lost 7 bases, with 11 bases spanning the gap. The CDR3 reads CASSPDYDSEAFF. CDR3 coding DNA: TGTGCCAGCTCACCAGACTATGACAGTGAAGCTTTCTTT. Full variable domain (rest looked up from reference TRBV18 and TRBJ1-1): NAGVMQNPRHLVRRRGQEARLRCSPMKGHSHVYWYRQLPEEGLKFMVYLQKENIIDESGMPKERFSAEFPKEGPSILRIQQVVRGDSAAYFCASSPDYDSEAFFGQGTRLTVV.

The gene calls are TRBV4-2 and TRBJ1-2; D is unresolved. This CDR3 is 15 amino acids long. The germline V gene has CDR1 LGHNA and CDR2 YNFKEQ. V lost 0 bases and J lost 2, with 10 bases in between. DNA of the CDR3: TGTGCCAGCAGCCAAGAAAGCGCAGCGAACTATGGCTACACCTTC. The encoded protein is CASSQESAANYGYTF.

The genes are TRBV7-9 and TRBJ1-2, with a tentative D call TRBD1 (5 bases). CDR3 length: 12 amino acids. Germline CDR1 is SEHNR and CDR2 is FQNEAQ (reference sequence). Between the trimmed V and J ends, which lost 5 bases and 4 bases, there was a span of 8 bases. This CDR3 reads CASSKTGYGYTF. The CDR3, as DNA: TGTGCCAGCAGCAAAACAGGCTATGGCTACACCTTC.

Here the CDR3 reads CASSLGQGFGETQYF. The DNA for the CDR3 is TGTGCCAGCAGTTTGGGACAGGGGTTTGGCGAGACCCAGTACTTC. The rearrangement uses TRBV27 and TRBJ2-5; 10 bases are shared with TRBD1. Germline V gene lookup returns CDR1 MNHEY and CDR2 SMNVEV (reference sequence). V lost 3 bases and J lost 5; bases outside the gene matches: 6. The CDR3 extends over 15 amino acids.

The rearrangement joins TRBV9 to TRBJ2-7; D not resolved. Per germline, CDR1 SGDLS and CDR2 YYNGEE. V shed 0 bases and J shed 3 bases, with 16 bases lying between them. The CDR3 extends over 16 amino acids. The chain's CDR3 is CASSVGSRGGVYEQYF. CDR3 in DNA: TGTGCCAGCAGCGTAGGGAGCAGAGGCGGAGTCTACGAGCAGTACTTC.

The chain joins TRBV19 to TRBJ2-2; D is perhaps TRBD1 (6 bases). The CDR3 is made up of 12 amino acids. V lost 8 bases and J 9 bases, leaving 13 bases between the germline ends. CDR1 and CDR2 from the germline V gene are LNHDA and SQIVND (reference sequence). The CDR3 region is CASLQGSWELFF. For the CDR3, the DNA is TGTGCCAGTCTACAGGGTTCTTGGGAGCTGTTTTTT.

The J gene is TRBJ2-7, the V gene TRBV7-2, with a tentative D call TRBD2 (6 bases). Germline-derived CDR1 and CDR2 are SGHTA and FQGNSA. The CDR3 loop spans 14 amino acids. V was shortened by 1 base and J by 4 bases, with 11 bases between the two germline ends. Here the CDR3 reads CASSLGLGRYEQYV. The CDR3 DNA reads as TGTGCCAGCAGCTTAGGACTAGGGAGATACGAGCAGTACGTC.